Shown below are 32 T cell receptor beta chains from a single sample sequenced in a study of blood T cell repertoires in COVID-19. Assay: immunoSEQ multiplex PCR; the TCRdb copy retains only in-frame clones and omits some. The data contain more than 100,000 clones, 89% of them singletons. Source material: peripheral blood. These receptors all come from a woman aged 60 to 75 with acute or convalescent COVID-19.

J is TRBJ1-2 and V is TRBV19, with 9 nucleotides matching TRBD1. V was clipped by 4 bases and J by 4 bases; unmatched bases: 4. Germline lookup yields CDR1 LNHDA and CDR2 SQIVND (reference sequence). This CDR3 has 14 residues. The CDR3 DNA reads TGTGCCAGTAGTACCCGGGACAGGGCCTATGGCTACACCTTC. It codes for CASSTRDRAYGYTF.

This rearrangement joins TRBV9 to TRBJ2-3, with 9 nucleotides matching TRBD2. This CDR3 has 15 amino acids. After removal of 0 bases from V and 4 bases from J, the junction contained 3 bases not matched to a gene. Germline CDR1 and CDR2: SGDLS and YYNGEE. The CDR3 loop reads CASSVAAGGADTQYF. For the CDR3, the DNA is TGTGCCAGCAGCGTAGCGGCGGGAGGGGCAGATACGCAGTATTTT.

V gene TRBV2 combines with J gene TRBJ1-3; TRBD1 agrees at 8 bases. V lost 6 bases to trimming and J lost 0 bases; unmatched junction nucleotides: 7. From germline, CDR1 is SNHLY and CDR2 FYNNEI. The CDR3 is 16 amino acids. In DNA form, the CDR3 reads TGTGCCAGCAGGTTGGAAACAGGGGGCTCTGGAAACACCATATATTTT. This translates into CASRLETGGSGNTIYF.

The chain carries TRBV24-1 and TRBJ2-3; D is possibly TRBD1 (6 bases). V was trimmed by 5 bases and J by 6 bases, leaving 14 bases between them. Germline loops: CDR1 KGHDR, CDR2 SFDVKD. CDR3 length: 14 residues. This CDR3 reads CATSAVGASDTQYF. Here the CDR3 DNA reads TGTGCCACCAGTGCCGTGGGGGCTAGCGATACGCAGTATTTT.

This CDR3 reads CAIQDPNTEAFF. The CDR3 bases are TGTGCCATACAGGATCCGAACACTGAAGCTTTCTTT. The V call is TRBV2, the J call TRBJ1-1; TRBD1 might be the D (5 bases). V dropped 10 bases and J dropped 1 base, with 10 bases sitting between them. This CDR3 is 12 amino acids long. Per the germline V gene, CDR1 is SNHLY and CDR2 is FYNNEI.

The genes are TRBV3-1 (or the pseudogene TRBV3-2) and TRBJ1-5; D remains ambiguous. V lost 0 bases and J lost 6, with 6 bases in between. In germline, CDR1 is LGHDT, CDR2 YNNKEL (reference sequence). This CDR3 is built from 13 residues. The CDR3 DNA is TGTGCCAGCAGCCAAGATATAGCTCAGCCCCAGCATTTT. It translates to CASSQDIAQPQHF.

This chain joins TRBV6-2 or TRBV6-3 and TRBJ1-1; D uncertain. The V gene lost 2 bases and the J gene lost 4 bases, with 8 bases spanning the gap. This CDR3 has 13 amino acids. Germline CDR1 reads MNHEY; CDR2 reads SVGEGT. CDR3 coding DNA: TGTGCCAGCAGTTACCCCATCCCCACTGAAGCTTTCTTT. Translation gives CASSYPIPTEAFF.

The chain links TRBV6-1 to TRBJ2-7, with 8 nucleotides matching TRBD2. This CDR3 is 16 amino acids long. J lost 5 bases, V lost 2 bases, and 11 bases had no gene match. Germline V lookup: CDR1 MNHNS, CDR2 SASEGT. The CDR3 loop reads CASSETKGGGSNEQYV. The CDR3 DNA reads TGTGCCAGCAGTGAAACAAAGGGCGGGGGGTCTAACGAGCAGTACGTC.

The chain is built from TRBV20-1 and TRBJ2-3; 10 nucleotides agree with TRBD1. The CDR3 totals 16 residues. With V trimmed by 3 bases and J by 2 bases, 8 bases remained unmatched. Germline loops: CDR1 DFQATT, CDR2 SNEGSKA (reference sequence). In DNA form, the CDR3 reads TGCAGTGCTAGTTTCCGGGACAGGGGATTCACAGATACGCAGTATTTT. Translating it yields CSASFRDRGFTDTQYF.

The chain carries TRBV2 and TRBJ1-2; D gene ambiguous. V was clipped by 5 bases and J by 5 bases, with 12 bases between them. The germline CDR1 and CDR2 sequences are SNHLY and FYNNEI. This CDR3 is 13 amino acids long. The CDR3 sequence is CASSILQFYGYTF. DNA of the CDR3: TGTGCCAGCAGTATCCTACAGTTTTATGGCTACACCTTC.

The chain joins TRBV20-1 to TRBJ2-3; TRBD2 is a possible D gene (6 bases). Trimming took off 7 bases at V and 9 bases at J, with 14 bases between the two ends. Germline values: CDR1 DFQATT, CDR2 SNEGSKA (reference sequence). The CDR3 length is 11 residues. Here the CDR3 reads CSVGWGDTQYF. The CDR3 coding sequence is TGCAGTGTTGGGTGGGGGGACACGCAGTATTTT.

The chain links TRBV5-1 to TRBJ2-7, with TRBD2 identical over 8 bases. V lost 0 bases and J lost 0; bases outside the gene matches: 8. The CDR3 has 17 residues. Germline CDR1 SGHRS, CDR2 YFSETQ. In DNA, the CDR3 is TGCGCCAGCAGCTTGGGCCGGATTCTAGCGGGCTCCTACGAGCAGTACTTC. Its protein is CASSLGRILAGSYEQYF.

This chain links TRBV3-1 (or the pseudogene TRBV3-2) with TRBJ1-2, with D perhaps TRBD1 (5 bases). The CDR3 runs to 15 residues. Trimming took off 1 base at V and 4 bases at J, with 13 bases between the two ends. Germline CDR1 reads LGHDT; CDR2 reads YNNKEL (reference sequence). The chain's CDR3 is CASSQAPGSPYGYTF. CDR3 in DNA: TGTGCCAGCAGCCAAGCTCCAGGGTCTCCCTATGGCTACACCTTC.

This rearrangement joins TRBV30 to TRBJ2-2; TRBD2 might be the D (6 bases). Germline CDR1 is GTSNPN and CDR2 is SVGIG (reference sequence). Trimming shortened V by 4 bases and J by 5 bases, and 14 bases separated the two germline ends. The CDR3 spans 14 residues. The CDR3: CAWTAGLATGELFF. CDR3 coding DNA: TGTGCCTGGACCGCGGGACTTGCGACCGGGGAGCTGTTTTTT.

The gene calls are TRBV24-1 and TRBJ2-7; perhaps TRBD2 as D (5 bases). Trimming shortened V by 5 bases and J by 5 bases, and 12 bases separated the two germline ends. The CDR3 runs 13 residues. Germline V gene sequence: CDR1 KGHDR, CDR2 SFDVKD. The CDR3 DNA reads TGTGCCACCAGTGCCGTAGGAGGAAACGAGCAGTACTTC. Protein: CATSAVGGNEQYF.

The genes are TRBV18 and TRBJ1-1; TRBD1 is a possible D gene (5 bases). The CDR3 is made up of 13 amino acids. Germline V CDR1 and CDR2: KGHSH, LQKENI. V dropped 4 bases and J dropped 11 bases, with 17 bases sitting between them. CDR3 DNA: TGTGCCAGCTCACGAGGCGGGGACCGGGAGGCTTTCTTT. Its translation is CASSRGGDREAFF.

The J gene is TRBJ1-5, the V gene TRBV6-6, with TRBD1 identical over 12 bases. The CDR3 runs to 15 residues. CDR1 and CDR2 (germline): MNHNY, SVGAGI (reference sequence). The ends lost 2 bases at V and 11 bases at J; junction bases unmatched: 7. DNA of the CDR3: TGTGCCAGCAGTTACCCCGGGACAGGGGGCGCGTCCCAGCATTTT. Translated, it gives CASSYPGTGGASQHF.

The CDR3 coding sequence is TGTGCCATCAGAAACAGGGGGGAAGACACTGAAGCTTTCTTT. This encodes CAIRNRGEDTEAFF. The chain joins TRBV10-3 to TRBJ1-1, with TRBD1 matching over 8 bases. Germline values: CDR1 ENHRY, CDR2 SYGVKD. Losses at the gene ends were 6 bases for V and 3 bases for J; bases not matched to a gene: 6. This CDR3 region has 14 residues.

This rearrangement joins TRBV28 to TRBJ2-7; D possibly corresponds to TRBD2 (6 bases). CDR3 size: 14 residues. The V gene's germline CDR1 is MDHEN and CDR2 SYDVKM. Trimming took off 3 bases at V and 4 bases at J, with 13 bases between the two ends. Here the CDR3 DNA reads TGTGCCAGCAGTTTCCCTAGCGCTTTTTACGAGCAGTACTTC. Its protein is CASSFPSAFYEQYF. Supplemented by reference TRBV28 and TRBJ2-7, the full variable domain reads DVKVTQSSRYLVKRTGEKVFLECVQDMDHENMFWYRQDPGLGLRLIYFSYDVKMKEKGDIPEGYSVSREKKERFSLILESASTNQTSMYLCASSFPSAFYEQYFGPGTRLTVT.

The J gene is TRBJ2-2, the V gene TRBV11-2; perhaps TRBD1 as D (6 bases). The germline CDR1 and CDR2 sequences are SGHAT and FQNNGV. V lost 5 bases to trimming and J lost 5 bases, with 12 bases between them. CDR3 length equals 14 residues. CDR3 loop: CASSLQGGTGELFF. The CDR3 DNA reads TGTGCCAGCAGCCTCCAAGGGGGAACCGGGGAGCTGTTTTTT.

This clone has just a few counts. The genes are TRBV4-1 and TRBJ1-4; maybe TRBD1 (5 bases). Germline assignment: CDR1 MGHRA and CDR2 YSYEKL. The V and J ends lost 0 bases and 2 bases respectively, with 10 bases between them. This CDR3 is built from 16 residues. In DNA, the CDR3 is TGCGCCAGCAGCCAAGATGTGGCAGGGACTAATGAAAAACTGTTTTTT. It yields the protein CASSQDVAGTNEKLFF.

The genes are TRBV21-1 and TRBJ2-4; the table's TRBD2 call for D was not verified on the DNA. TRBV21-1 is an annotated pseudogene. The CDR3 has 19 residues. The CDR3 is CASSNGTSGRPRAKNIQYF. CDR3 in DNA: TGTGCCAGCAGCAATGGGACTAGCGGGAGGCCCAGGGCCAAAAACATTCAGTACTTC.

The V and J genes are TRBV6-5 and TRBJ2-7, with D uncertain. V dropped 2 bases and J dropped 4 bases, with 9 bases sitting between them. Germline assignment: CDR1 MNHEY and CDR2 SVGAGI. The CDR3 runs to 13 residues. The CDR3 loop is CASSYGERYEQYF. Here the CDR3 DNA reads TGTGCCAGCAGTTACGGAGAGCGATACGAGCAGTACTTC.

In regard to this clone: An end of the junction differs from the germline gene, which may be a read error. This sequence joins TRBV4-1 and TRBJ2-2, with 14 bases aligning to TRBD2. CDR1 is MGHRA, CDR2 YSYEKL, per germline. The CDR3 covers 16 residues. CDR3 DNA sequence: TGCGCCAGCAGCCAAGCGGGACTAGCGGGAGCCCGGGGAGCTGTTTTT. Translation gives CASSQAGLAGARGAVF.

V and J are TRBV27 and TRBJ1-2; possible D gene TRBD1, 5 bases. Trimming shortened V by 3 bases and J by 8 bases, and 13 bases separated the two germline ends. This CDR3 comprises 13 residues. The V gene's germline CDR1 is MNHEY and CDR2 SMNVEV (reference sequence). CDR3 residues: CASSFLRARGYTF. CDR3 nucleotides: TGTGCCAGCAGTTTCCTCAGGGCGCGGGGCTACACCTTC.

The chain has TRBV28 and TRBJ1-2, with TRBD1 identical over 8 bases. The CDR3 is made up of 14 amino acids. Trimming took 6 bases from V and 5 from J; bases not matched to a gene: 8. From germline, CDR1 is MDHEN and CDR2 SYDVKM. Here the CDR3 reads CASSLRTGMYGYTF. In DNA form, the CDR3 reads TGTGCCAGCAGCTTACGGACAGGGATGTATGGCTACACCTTC.

The V call is TRBV18, the J call TRBJ1-1; TRBD1 might be the D (5 bases). The CDR3 length is 16 residues. Between the trimmed V and J ends, which lost 4 bases and 3 bases, there was a span of 18 bases. Per germline, CDR1 KGHSH and CDR2 LQKENI. Here the CDR3 reads CASSLSLWGGDTEAFF. As DNA, the CDR3 is TGTGCCAGCTCACTCTCTTTGTGGGGCGGAGACACTGAAGCTTTCTTT.

V gene TRBV30 combines with J gene TRBJ1-6, with D perhaps TRBD1 (5 bases). V was cut by 7 bases and J by 4 bases, with 14 bases left in between. This CDR3 is built from 14 residues. CDR1 GTSNPN and CDR2 SVGIG come from the germline V gene (reference sequence). CDR3 in amino acids: CAFYRGSYNSPLHF. CDR3 DNA: TGTGCCTTTTACCGGGGGTCTTATAATTCACCCCTCCACTTT.

This clone was seen just once. This chain joins TRBV10-3 and TRBJ2-1; D gene ambiguous. The ends were cut back, 11 bases at V and 9 bases at J, with 20 bases in the middle. CDR1 ENHRY and CDR2 SYGVKD come from the germline V gene. The length of the CDR3 is 13 residues. In nucleotides, the CDR3 is TGTGCCGCGCGCCCCTCCGCTGGTGGTGAGCAGTTCTTC. Residues: CAARPSAGGEQFF.

The CDR3 reads CASGSVVAGARRQFF. DNA of the CDR3: TGTGCCAGCGGTTCCGTGGTAGCGGGAGCTAGACGGCAGTTCTTC. The chain is built from TRBV14 and TRBJ2-1, with TRBD2 matching 9 bases. The V gene's germline CDR1 is SGHDN and CDR2 FVKESK. The CDR3 runs 15 residues. V trimming: 8 bases; J trimming: 12 bases; junction bases outside the gene matches: 17.

The chain links TRBV7-9 to TRBJ1-2; a weak D match, TRBD1 (5 bases). With 2 bases removed from V and 3 bases from J, the gap between germline ends came to 7 bases. This CDR3 spans 13 amino acids. The germline gives CDR1 SEHNR, CDR2 FQNEAQ (reference sequence). The CDR3 region has the DNA TGTGCCAGCAGCTTATTAGGGGACTATGGCTACACCTTC. Amino acids: CASSLLGDYGYTF.

The chain carries TRBV4-1 and TRBJ2-1; 8 nucleotides align to TRBD2. The CDR3 extends over 18 amino acids. Germline trimming cut 1 base from V and 4 bases from J; bases unmatched to any gene: 12. Germline CDR1 and CDR2: MGHRA and YSYEKL. The CDR3 sequence: CASSQGSGRIARYNEQFF. For the CDR3, the DNA is TGCGCCAGCAGCCAAGGCAGCGGGAGAATAGCACGGTACAATGAGCAGTTCTTC.